This passage covers 21 T cell receptor beta chains from one sample sequenced in a study of early T cells in non-severe SARS-CoV-2 infection. In TCRdb, the 5' RACE reads were re-called with MiXCR into one record per CDR3 protein. The sample includes 60,000 to 75,000 distinct CDR3 sequences, 9% to 15% of them seen just once. Sequenced input: whole blood. The source is an adult who was a healthcare worker with PCR-confirmed SARS-CoV-2 infection or an uninfected control (not recorded which).

The sample holds many counts of this clonotype. This chain connects TRBV7-8 to TRBJ1-6; D is unclear. Trimming removed 6 bases at V and 7 bases at J, with 13 bases between. Per the germline V gene, CDR1 is SGHVS and CDR2 is FQNEAQ. The CDR3 length is 14 residues. Written as DNA, the CDR3 is TGTGCCAGCAGGCTCCGGGCCGCCAATTCACCCCTCCACTTT. This codes for CASRLRAANSPLHF.

This chain uses TRBV7-8 with TRBJ1-1; D gene ambiguous. V shed 7 bases and J shed 4 bases, with 19 bases lying between them. CDR1 is SGHVS and CDR2 is FQNEAQ in the germline V gene. The length of the CDR3 is 15 residues. The CDR3 DNA is TGTGCCAGCATCCTTCGGGAGGGATTGAGCACTGAAGCTTTCTTT. The encoded protein is CASILREGLSTEAFF.

At least ten counts were recorded for this clonotype. This chain uses TRBV19 with TRBJ2-5; 8 bases line up with TRBD1. V was pared by 5 bases and J by 4 bases, with 18 bases of the junction left unmatched. CDR1 LNHDA and CDR2 SQIVND come from the germline V gene (reference sequence). The CDR3 is 18 amino acids. The CDR3 DNA reads TGTGCCAGTAGTTCTACCCGCAGGGGGACAGGCGGGCGAGAGACCCAGTACTTC. Encoded protein: CASSSTRRGTGGRETQYF.

This clonotype was counted only a few times. The rearrangement joins TRBV5-5 to TRBJ1-6, with D possibly TRBD1 on 6 matching bases. Between the trimmed V and J ends, which lost 1 base and 0 bases, there was a span of 11 bases. Germline V gene sequence: CDR1 SGHKS, CDR2 YYEKEE (reference sequence). This CDR3 comprises 17 residues. The CDR3 is CASSLWGASSYNSPLHF. CDR3 in DNA: TGTGCCAGCAGCTTGTGGGGGGCTTCCTCCTATAATTCACCCCTCCACTTT.

The rearrangement links TRBV30 to TRBJ2-7, with 7 bases identical to TRBD2. V lost 7 bases, J lost 7 bases, and 13 bases stayed unmatched. In germline, CDR1 is GTSNPN, CDR2 SVGIG (reference sequence). This CDR3 is 13 amino acids long. This CDR3 is CASSPGTIEEQYF. The CDR3 DNA is TGTGCCTCGTCCCCCGGGACTATCGAGGAGCAGTACTTC.

V gene TRBV10-3 combines with J gene TRBJ2-5; 11 bases are shared with TRBD2. There are 15 residues in the CDR3. In germline, CDR1 is ENHRY, CDR2 SYGVKD. J gave up 4 bases and V 4 bases, and 5 bases lay outside the gene matches. CDR3 loop: CAISAASGGSETQYF. The CDR3 coding sequence is TGTGCCATCAGTGCGGCTAGCGGGGGGTCAGAGACCCAGTACTTC.

The V call is TRBV6-1, the J call TRBJ2-3; 7 bases align to TRBD1. The length of the CDR3 is 16 residues. Germline V gives CDR1 MNHNS, CDR2 SASEGT. With 7 bases clipped from V and 0 bases from J, the junction kept 10 bases outside the gene matches. The CDR3 region has the DNA TGTGCCAGCACCATACGAAGGGGGCGAAGCACAGATACGCAGTATTTT. Its translation: CASTIRRGRSTDTQYF.

This clonotype was detected only a few times. This chain links TRBV2 with TRBJ1-5; the D is unclear. In germline, CDR1 is SNHLY, CDR2 FYNNEI. There are 14 residues in the CDR3. Between the trimmed V and J ends, which lost 1 base and 7 bases, there was a span of 11 bases. CDR3 nucleotide sequence: TGTGCCAGCAGTGAAGGAGGGTCCGGGCAGCCCCAGCATTTT. As protein: CASSEGGSGQPQHF.

This clonotype occurred a few times. The chain has TRBV7-2 and TRBJ2-1; TRBD2 agrees at 14 bases. Germline-derived CDR1 and CDR2 are SGHTA and FQGNSA. V lost 5 bases, J lost 5 bases, and 5 bases stayed unmatched. The CDR3 is made up of 16 amino acids. In DNA, the CDR3 is TGTGCCAGCAGCACCGCGGGACTAGCGGGAGACAATGAGCAGTTCTTC. Protein: CASSTAGLAGDNEQFF.

The gene calls are TRBV12-3 or TRBV12-4 and TRBJ2-7; D is undetermined. There are 13 residues in the CDR3. Deletions cut 2 bases from V and 5 bases from J, with 10 bases between. CDR3 DNA: TGTGCCAGCAGTTTAAGGCAGTCCCACGAGCAGTACTTC. Amino acids: CASSLRQSHEQYF.

This clonotype turned up a few times. One end of the junction varies from germline; a read error may be responsible. This sequence joins TRBV7-2 and TRBJ2-3; D could derive from TRBD1 or TRBD2 (6 bases each). Germline CDR1 reads SGHTA; CDR2 reads FQGNSA. This CDR3 contains 15 residues. This CDR3 is CASRLGGRDTDTQYF. The CDR3 DNA follows: TGTGCCAGCAGATTAGGGGGGCGCGACACAGATACGCAGTATTTT.

This clonotype came up a few times. The chain uses TRBV15 and TRBJ1-2; D is unclear. Germline CDR1 reads LNHNV; CDR2 reads YYDKDF (reference sequence). The ends were cut back, 1 base at V and 0 bases at J, with 6 bases in the middle. The CDR3 extends over 14 amino acids. CDR3 nucleotide sequence: TGTGCCACCAGCAGAGCCCTCTCTAACTATGGCTACACCTTC. Translation: CATSRALSNYGYTF.

This clonotype was detected ten times or more. The CDR3 DNA sequence: TGCAGCGTTGCTAGGGGGTTGCAAGAGACCCAGTACTTC. As protein: CSVARGLQETQYF. This chain connects TRBV29-1 to TRBJ2-5, with D possibly being TRBD1 (6 bases). The germline V gene encodes CDR1 SQVTM and CDR2 ANQGSEA. Trimming removed 4 bases at V and 2 bases at J, with 11 bases between. The CDR3 extends over 13 amino acids.

The chain's CDR3 is CASSLDARTYEQYF. The CDR3 DNA reads TGCGCCAGCAGCTTGGATGCCAGGACCTACGAGCAGTACTTC. J is TRBJ2-7 and V is TRBV5-1; no definite D call. CDR1 is SGHRS, CDR2 YFSETQ, per germline. The CDR3 length is 14 residues. Between the trimmed V and J ends, which lost 0 bases and 2 bases, there was a span of 9 bases.

This sequence joins TRBV7-2 and TRBJ2-7, with a possible D match to TRBD2 (6 bases). The V end was cut by 2 bases, the J end by 7 bases, with 12 bases between. The CDR3 totals 13 residues. The germline gives CDR1 SGHTA, CDR2 FQGNSA. DNA of the CDR3: TGTGCCAGCAGCTTACCGGGAGCGGAGGAGCAGTACTTC. This encodes CASSLPGAEEQYF.

This clonotype was seen more than once but under ten times. This chain uses TRBV6-1 with TRBJ2-3; no firm D call. This CDR3 is built from 14 residues. V lost 2 bases to trimming and J lost 0 bases, with 6 bases between them. CDR1 is MNHNS, CDR2 SASEGT, per germline. In DNA form, the CDR3 reads TGTGCCAGCAGTGAAACACGGAGCACAGATACGCAGTATTTT. Translated, it gives CASSETRSTDTQYF.

This rearrangement joins TRBV19 to TRBJ2-5, with no clear D. V shed 4 bases and J shed 1 base, with 10 bases lying between them. Germline CDR1 and CDR2: LNHDA and SQIVND (reference sequence). This CDR3 has 14 residues. This chain's CDR3 is CASSTAQVQETQYF. Written as DNA, the CDR3 is TGTGCCAGTAGTACAGCGCAGGTCCAAGAGACCCAGTACTTC.

This clonotype was detected a few times. The chain couples TRBV18 to TRBJ2-3; D uncertain. CDR3 length: 14 residues. Germline V gene data show CDR1 as KGHSH and CDR2 as LQKENI. Deletions cut 2 bases from V and 0 bases from J, with 6 bases between. DNA of the CDR3: TGTGCCAGCTCACCATTCGACAGCACAGATACGCAGTATTTT. As protein: CASSPFDSTDTQYF.

In this sample, this clonotype turned up a few times. DNA of the CDR3: TGTGCCAGCACCTCCCTGAGGGTTAATGAGCAGTTCTTC. It encodes CASTSLRVNEQFF. The V call is TRBV11-2, the J call TRBJ2-1, with a possible D match to TRBD2 (5 bases). The CDR3 runs to 13 residues. Germline V gene sequence: CDR1 SGHAT, CDR2 FQNNGV. Trimming removed 7 bases at V and 7 bases at J, with 14 bases between. Full variable domain (remainder filled in from reference TRBV11-2 and TRBJ2-1): EAGVAQSPRYKIIEKRQSVAFWCNPISGHATLYWYQQILGQGPKLLIQFQNNGVVDDSQLPKDRFSAERLKGVDSTLKIQPAKLEDSAVYLCASTSLRVNEQFFGPGTRLTVL.

The chain couples TRBV7-9 to TRBJ2-1; 9 bases match TRBD1. Germline CDR1 is SEHNR and CDR2 is FQNEAQ (reference sequence). The trim removed 1 base at V and 5 bases at J, leaving 9 bases unmatched. The CDR3 extends over 17 amino acids. CDR3 amino acids: CASSLGYGTGLHNEQFF. The CDR3 DNA is TGTGCCAGCAGCTTAGGGTACGGGACAGGGTTACACAATGAGCAGTTCTTC.

At least ten counts were recorded for this clonotype. This chain uses TRBV12-3 or TRBV12-4 with TRBJ2-1; no clear D gene. The CDR3 spans 11 residues. With 5 bases removed from V and 7 bases from J, the gap between germline ends came to 6 bases. The CDR3 DNA is TGTGCCAGCAGTGATTATAATGAGCAGTTCTTC. Amino acids: CASSDYNEQFF.